This T cell receptor gamma chain was sequenced for a study of γδ T cells in repeated Plasmodium falciparum infection. The wider study: Malian children with intense seasonal malaria exposure were compared with matched Australian children. Study outcomes and limitations: Vgamma9/Vdelta2+ T cells showed a stable polyclonal repertoire with shared TCRgamma sequences. Malian children's Vdelta2-negative repertoires appeared more expanded and less diverse than Australians'.

CDR3 size: 13 residues. Germline CDR1 GITISATS, CDR2 ISYDGTV (reference sequence). Gammadelta T cells were flow-sorted from PBMC into Vgamma9/Vdelta2+ and Vdelta2-negative populations for bulk analysis. This clone was seen a handful of times. What it recognizes is unknown. This is likely an artifact of a read error, given a far larger clone one base away. This same CDR3 is encoded by further DNA sequences in the sample. TRG and TRD sequences were obtained from every sorted gammadelta sample. TCRdb reapplied CATT to the multiplex PCR reads. The sample contains about 30,000 gamma-chain clones, under 1.5% of which appear only once.

This sequence was found in a pool of human donors (malaria-infected and uninfected, not separated). Specimen: gamma-delta T cells from blood. The chain recombines TRGV9 with TRGJ1 or TRGJ2. The J gene, left out of TCRdb, was set here by checking the DNA against germline. The CDR3 DNA reads as TGTGCCTTATGGGAGGTCACCACTGATAAGAAACTCTTT. Amino acids: CALWEVTTDKKLF.